This entry is about one TCR beta chain. TCRdb's copy holds only in-frame clones and misses some; the assay was immunoSEQ multiplex PCR. The sample shows roughly 120,000 clones, 65% to 85% of them seen only once. The data belong to a study of PD-L1 blockade in urothelial cancer. Germline V gives CDR1 SGHRS, CDR2 YFSETQ. The CDR3 has 15 residues. V lost 3 bases and J lost 11, with 23 bases in between. Time point reported: pretreatment peripheral blood. The V and J genes are TRBV5-1 and TRBJ2-5, with TRBD1 as a possible D gene (6 bases). The clonotype was recovered from a man aged 50-60 years with urothelial cancer. Sequencing used PBMCs, obtained around atezolizumab (anti-PD-L1) treatment. CDR3 in DNA: TGCGCCAGCAGCTGGAGCCGGACAGTACCCGAATCACAGTACTTC. Residues: CASSWSRTVPESQYF. Looking up the rest from reference TRBV5-1 and TRBJ2-5 gives the full variable domain: KAGVTQTPRYLIKTRGQQVTLSCSPISGHRSVSWYQQTPGQGLQFLFEYFSETQRNKGNFPGRFSGRQFSNSRSEMNVSTLELGDSALYLCASSWSRTVPESQYFGPGTRLLVL.